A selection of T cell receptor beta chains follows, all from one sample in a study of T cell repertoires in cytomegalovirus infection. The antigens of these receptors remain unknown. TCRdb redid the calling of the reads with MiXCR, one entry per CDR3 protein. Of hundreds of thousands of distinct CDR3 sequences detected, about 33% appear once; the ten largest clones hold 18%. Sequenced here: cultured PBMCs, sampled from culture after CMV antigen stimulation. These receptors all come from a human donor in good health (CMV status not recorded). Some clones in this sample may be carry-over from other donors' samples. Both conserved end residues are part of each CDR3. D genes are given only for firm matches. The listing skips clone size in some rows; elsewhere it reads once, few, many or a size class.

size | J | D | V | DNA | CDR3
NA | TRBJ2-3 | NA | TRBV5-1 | TGCGCCAGCAGCCGCCCCCGCGCTAGCGGCACAGATACGCAGTATTTT | CASSRPRASGTDTQYF
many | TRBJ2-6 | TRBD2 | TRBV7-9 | TGTGCCAGCAGATCGGGACTAGCGGGAGATCTCGGGGCCAACGTCCTGACTTTC | CASRSGLAGDLGANVLTF
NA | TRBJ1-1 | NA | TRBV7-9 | TGTGCCAGCAGTCCGTACGGACAGTCCCCCAACACTGAAGCTTTCTTT | CASSPYGQSPNTEAFF
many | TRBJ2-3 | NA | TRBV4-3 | TGCGCCAGCAGCCAAGATCGTCAAAGGGGGGATACGCAGTATTTT | CASSQDRQRGDTQYF
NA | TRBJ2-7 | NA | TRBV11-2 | TGTGCCAGCAGCTCCGTACTAGAGTTCGCAAATTACGAGCAGTACTTC | CASSSVLEFANYEQYF
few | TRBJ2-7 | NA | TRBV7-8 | TGTGCCAGCAGCTATGGACAGGGAGGGCCCTACGAGCAGTACTTC | CASSYGQGGPYEQYF
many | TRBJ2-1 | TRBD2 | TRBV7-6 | TGTGCCAGCAGCTTAGCGGGCGGGGGGGACAATGAGCAGTTCTTC | CASSLAGGGDNEQFF
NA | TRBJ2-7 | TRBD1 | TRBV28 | TGTGCCAGCAGCAACCGGGACAGGGAATACTACGAGCAGTACTTC | CASSNRDREYYEQYF
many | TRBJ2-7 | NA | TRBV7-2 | TGTGCCAGCAGCCCAACGGGACTTCTCTACGAGCAGTACTTC | CASSPTGLLYEQYF
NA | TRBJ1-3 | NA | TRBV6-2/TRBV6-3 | TGTGCCAGCAGTGTTCCAGGGTCTGGAAACACCATATATTTT | CASSVPGSGNTIYF
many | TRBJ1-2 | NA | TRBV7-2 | TGTGCCAGCAGCTTAGGATGGGAAAGCTATGGCTACACCTTC | CASSLGWESYGYTF
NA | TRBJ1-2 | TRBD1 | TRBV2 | TGTGCCAGCAGACTCGGACAGGGAGGAGGCTACACCTTC | CASRLGQGGGYTF
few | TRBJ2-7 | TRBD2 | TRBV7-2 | TGTGCCAGCAGCCTCCTCCTAGCGGGAGTTGGCGAGCAGTACTTC | CASSLLLAGVGEQYF
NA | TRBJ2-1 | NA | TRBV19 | TGTGCCAGTAGCCTAGATGGGGGGCGGACCTACAATGAGCAGTTCTTC | CASSLDGGRTYNEQFF
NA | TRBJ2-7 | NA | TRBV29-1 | TGCAGTTGTGAGAGCCTGGGGGAGCAGTACTTC | CSCESLGEQYF
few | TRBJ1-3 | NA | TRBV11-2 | TGTGCCAGCAGCTTAGCGAAACAGGGAAACACCATATATTTT | CASSLAKQGNTIYF
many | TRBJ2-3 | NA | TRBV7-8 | TGTGCCAGCAGCTTAGTTAGACTAGTAGGCACAGATACGCAGTATTTT | CASSLVRLVGTDTQYF
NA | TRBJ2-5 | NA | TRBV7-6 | TGTGCCAGCAGCTTTACGGAGTTGGAGACCCAGTACTTC | CASSFTELETQYF
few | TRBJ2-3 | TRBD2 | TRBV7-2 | TGTGCCAGCAGCTATAGTAGCGGGAGGCCTCTCGGGACGCAGTATTTT | CASSYSSGRPLGTQYF
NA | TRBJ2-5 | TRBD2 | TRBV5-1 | TGCGCCAGCAGGTTGGGTCTAGCGGAGACCTCTTGGGAGACCCAGTACTTC | CASRLGLAETSWETQYF
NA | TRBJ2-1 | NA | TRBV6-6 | TGTGCCAGCAGGGACCCGAGCTCCTACAATGAGCAGTTCTTC | CASRDPSSYNEQFF